This TCR beta chain was sequenced during a study of beta chain features in type 1 diabetes. CDR1 SGDLS and CDR2 YYNGEE come from the germline V gene. The CDR3 extends over 15 amino acids. The V gene lost 3 bases and the J gene lost 3 bases, with 15 bases spanning the gap. This clone turned up a few times. What it binds is not known. Study findings and constraints: TCRB CDR3 length was moderately but significantly reduced in all four CD4+ subsets of Type 1 diabetes patients.

Every bit of the isolated RNA underwent reverse transcription, so sequencing read expressed TCRB transcripts. Profiling relied on immunoSEQ multiplex PCR, and the TCRdb table lists in-frame clones only, not all of them. The table lists under 450,000 clones, over 11% of them singletons. The receptor was derived from a man younger than 45 in good health. The gene calls are TRBV9 and TRBJ1-1, with D possibly matching TRBD1 (6 bases). Sequenced sample: naive CD4+ T cells from blood. This chain's CDR3 is CASSALTGPDTEAFF. For the CDR3, the DNA is TGTGCCAGCAGCGCGCTTACAGGGCCGGACACTGAAGCTTTCTTT.